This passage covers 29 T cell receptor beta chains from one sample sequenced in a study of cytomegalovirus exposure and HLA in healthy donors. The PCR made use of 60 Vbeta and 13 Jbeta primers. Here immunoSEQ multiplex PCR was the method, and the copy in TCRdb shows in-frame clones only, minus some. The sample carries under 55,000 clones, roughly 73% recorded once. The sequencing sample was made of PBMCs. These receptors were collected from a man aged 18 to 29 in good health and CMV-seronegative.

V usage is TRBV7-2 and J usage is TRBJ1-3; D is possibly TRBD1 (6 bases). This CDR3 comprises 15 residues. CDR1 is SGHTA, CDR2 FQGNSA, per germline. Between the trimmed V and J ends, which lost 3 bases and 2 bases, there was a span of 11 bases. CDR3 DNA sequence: TGTGCCAGCAGCTTCGAACAGGGCACTGGAAACACCATATATTTT. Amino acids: CASSFEQGTGNTIYF.

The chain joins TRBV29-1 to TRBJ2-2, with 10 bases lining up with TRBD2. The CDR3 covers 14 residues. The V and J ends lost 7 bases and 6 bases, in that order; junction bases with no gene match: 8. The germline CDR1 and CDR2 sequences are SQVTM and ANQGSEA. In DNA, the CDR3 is TGCAGCGCCGCGCGGCTAGCGGGAGCCGGGGAGCTGTTTTTT. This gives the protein CSAARLAGAGELFF.

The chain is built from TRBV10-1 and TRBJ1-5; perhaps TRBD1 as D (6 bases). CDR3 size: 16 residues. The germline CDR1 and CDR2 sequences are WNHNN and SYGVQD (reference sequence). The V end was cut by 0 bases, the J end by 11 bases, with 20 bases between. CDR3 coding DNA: TGCGCCAGCAGTGAGTCGATCGTAGGGGGGGTTTTATCCCAGCATTTT. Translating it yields CASSESIVGGVLSQHF.

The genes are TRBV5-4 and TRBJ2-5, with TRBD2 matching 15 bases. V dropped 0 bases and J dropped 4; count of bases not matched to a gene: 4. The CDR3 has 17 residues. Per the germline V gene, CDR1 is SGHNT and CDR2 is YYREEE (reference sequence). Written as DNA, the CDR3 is TGTGCCAGCAGCTTGGGCTCGGGACTAGCGGGAGGAGAGACCCAGTACTTC. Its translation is CASSLGSGLAGGETQYF. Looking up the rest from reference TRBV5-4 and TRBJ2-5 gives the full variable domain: ETGVTQSPTHLIKTRGQQVTLRCSSQSGHNTVSWYQQALGQGPQFIFQYYREEENGRGNFPPRFSGLQFPNYSSELNVNALELDDSALYLCASSLGSGLAGGETQYFGPGTRLLVL.

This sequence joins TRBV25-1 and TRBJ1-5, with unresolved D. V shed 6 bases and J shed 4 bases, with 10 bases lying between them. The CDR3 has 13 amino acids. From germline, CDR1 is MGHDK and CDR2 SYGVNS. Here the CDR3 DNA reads TGTGCCAGCAGCGGACTAGATAATCAGCCCCAGCATTTT. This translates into CASSGLDNQPQHF.

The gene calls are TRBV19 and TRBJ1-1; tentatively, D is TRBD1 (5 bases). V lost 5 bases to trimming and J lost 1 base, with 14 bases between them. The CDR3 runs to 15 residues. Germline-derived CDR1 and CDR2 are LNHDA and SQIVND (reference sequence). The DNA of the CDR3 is TGTGCCAGTAGTCAACCGATACAGGAGAACACTGAAGCTTTCTTT. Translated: CASSQPIQENTEAFF.

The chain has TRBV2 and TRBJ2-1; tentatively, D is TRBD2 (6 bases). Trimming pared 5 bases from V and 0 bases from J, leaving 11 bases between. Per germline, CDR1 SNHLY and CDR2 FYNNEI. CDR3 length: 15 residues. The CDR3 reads CASSRERSSYNEQFF. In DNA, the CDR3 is TGTGCCAGCAGTCGGGAGAGAAGCTCCTACAATGAGCAGTTCTTC.

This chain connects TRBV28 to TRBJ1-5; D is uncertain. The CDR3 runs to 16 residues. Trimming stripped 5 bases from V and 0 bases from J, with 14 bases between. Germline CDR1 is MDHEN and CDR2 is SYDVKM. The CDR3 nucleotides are TGTGCCAGCAGTGCTATACAGACATTTAGCAATCAGCCCCAGCATTTT. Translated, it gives CASSAIQTFSNQPQHF.

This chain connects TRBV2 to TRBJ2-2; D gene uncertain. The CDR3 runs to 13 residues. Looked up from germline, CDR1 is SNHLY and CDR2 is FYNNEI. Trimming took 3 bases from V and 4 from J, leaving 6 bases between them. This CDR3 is CASSEFFTGELFF. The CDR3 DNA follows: TGTGCCAGCAGTGAGTTCTTCACCGGGGAGCTGTTTTTT.

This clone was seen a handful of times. The CDR3 DNA is TGTGCCAGCAGTACAGGGGGCGGAAATCAGCCCCAGCATTTT. Amino acids: CASSTGGGNQPQHF. This sequence joins TRBV28 and TRBJ1-5; TRBD1 agrees at 9 bases. This CDR3 comprises 14 residues. V shed 5 bases and J 4 bases; nucleotides not matched to a gene: 3. CDR1 is MDHEN, CDR2 SYDVKM, per germline.

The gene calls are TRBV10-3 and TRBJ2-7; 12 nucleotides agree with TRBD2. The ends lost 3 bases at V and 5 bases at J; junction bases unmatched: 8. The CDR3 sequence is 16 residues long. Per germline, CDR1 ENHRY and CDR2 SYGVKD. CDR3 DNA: TGTGCCATCAGTGATGGGCTAGCGGGAGGGCTGGACGAGCAGTACTTC. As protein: CAISDGLAGGLDEQYF.

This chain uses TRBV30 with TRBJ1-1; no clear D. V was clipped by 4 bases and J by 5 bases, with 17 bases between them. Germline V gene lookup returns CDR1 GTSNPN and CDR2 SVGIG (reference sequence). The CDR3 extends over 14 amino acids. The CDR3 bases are TGTGCCTGGATGAGAAGGGCGGGAGATACTGAAGCTTTCTTT. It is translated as CAWMRRAGDTEAFF.

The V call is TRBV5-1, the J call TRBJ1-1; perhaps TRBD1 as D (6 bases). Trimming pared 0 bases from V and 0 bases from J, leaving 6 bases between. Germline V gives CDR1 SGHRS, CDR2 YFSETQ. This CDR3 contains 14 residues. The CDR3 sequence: CASSLGTVNTEAFF. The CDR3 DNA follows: TGCGCCAGCAGCTTGGGGACAGTGAACACTGAAGCTTTCTTT.

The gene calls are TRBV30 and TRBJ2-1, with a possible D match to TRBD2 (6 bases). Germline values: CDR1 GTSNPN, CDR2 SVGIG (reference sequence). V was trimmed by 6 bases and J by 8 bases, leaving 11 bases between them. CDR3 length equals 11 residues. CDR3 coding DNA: TGTGCCTGCCGGGAGCACTATGAGCAGTTCTTC. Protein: CACREHYEQFF.

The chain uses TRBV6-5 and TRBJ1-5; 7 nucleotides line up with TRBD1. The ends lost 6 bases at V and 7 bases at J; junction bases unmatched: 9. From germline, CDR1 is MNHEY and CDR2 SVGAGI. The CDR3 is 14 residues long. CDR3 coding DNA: TGTGCCAGCAGCGGCGACAGGGCCCGCCAGCCCCAGCATTTT. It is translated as CASSGDRARQPQHF.

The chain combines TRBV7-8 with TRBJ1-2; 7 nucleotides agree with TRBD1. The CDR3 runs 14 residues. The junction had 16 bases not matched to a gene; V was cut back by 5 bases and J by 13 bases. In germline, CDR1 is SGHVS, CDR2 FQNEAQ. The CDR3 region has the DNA TGTGCCAGCAGCATCAGACCGGGACAGTCACCTTTCACCTTC. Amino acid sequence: CASSIRPGQSPFTF. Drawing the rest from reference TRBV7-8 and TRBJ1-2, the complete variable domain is GAGVSQSPRYKVAKRGQDVALRCDPISGHVSLFWYQQALGQGPEFLTYFQNEAQLDKSGLPSDRFFAERPEGSVSTLKIQRTQQEDSAVYLCASSIRPGQSPFTFGSGTRLTVV.

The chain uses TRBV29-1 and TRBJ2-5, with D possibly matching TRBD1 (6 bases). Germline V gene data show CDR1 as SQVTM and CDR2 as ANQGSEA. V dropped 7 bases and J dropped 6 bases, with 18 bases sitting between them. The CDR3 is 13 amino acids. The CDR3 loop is CSAQGPTGQTQYF. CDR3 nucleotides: TGCAGCGCTCAGGGGCCGACAGGACAGACCCAGTACTTC.

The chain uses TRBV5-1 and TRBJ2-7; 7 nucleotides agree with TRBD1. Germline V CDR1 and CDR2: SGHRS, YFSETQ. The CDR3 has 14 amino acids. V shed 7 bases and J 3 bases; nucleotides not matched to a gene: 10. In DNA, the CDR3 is TGCGCCAGCCGGTCCCCCGGGACAGACTACGAGCAGTACTTC. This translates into CASRSPGTDYEQYF.

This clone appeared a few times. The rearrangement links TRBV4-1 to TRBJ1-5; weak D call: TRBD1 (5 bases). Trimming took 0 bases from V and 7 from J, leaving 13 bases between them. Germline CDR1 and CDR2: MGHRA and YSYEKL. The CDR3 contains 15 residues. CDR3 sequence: CASSQDAQEGQPQHF. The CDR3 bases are TGCGCCAGCAGCCAAGACGCACAGGAGGGGCAGCCCCAGCATTTT.

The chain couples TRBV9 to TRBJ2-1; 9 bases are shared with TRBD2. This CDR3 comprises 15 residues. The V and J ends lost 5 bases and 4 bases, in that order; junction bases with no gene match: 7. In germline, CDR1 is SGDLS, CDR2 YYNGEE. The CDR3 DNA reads TGTGCCAGCAGTCCCACTAGCGGGCTATACAATGAGCAGTTCTTC. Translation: CASSPTSGLYNEQFF.

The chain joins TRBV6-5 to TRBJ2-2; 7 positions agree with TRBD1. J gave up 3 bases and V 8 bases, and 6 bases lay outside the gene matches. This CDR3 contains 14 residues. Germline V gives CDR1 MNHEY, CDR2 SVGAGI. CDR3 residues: CASFQTGDTGELFF. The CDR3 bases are TGTGCCAGCTTCCAAACAGGGGACACCGGGGAGCTGTTTTTT.

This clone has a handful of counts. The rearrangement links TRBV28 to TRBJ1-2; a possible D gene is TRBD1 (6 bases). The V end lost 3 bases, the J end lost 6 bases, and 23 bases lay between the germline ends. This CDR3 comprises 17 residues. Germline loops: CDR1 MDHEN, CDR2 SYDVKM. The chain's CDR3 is CASSFNVGTLIGHGYTF. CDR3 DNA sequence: TGTGCCAGCAGTTTTAATGTCGGGACACTCATCGGGCATGGCTACACCTTC.

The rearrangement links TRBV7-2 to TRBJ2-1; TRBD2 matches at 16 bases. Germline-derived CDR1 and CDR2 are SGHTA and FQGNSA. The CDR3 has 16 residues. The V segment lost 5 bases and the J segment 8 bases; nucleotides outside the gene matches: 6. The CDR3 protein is CASSAAGTSGRDEQFF. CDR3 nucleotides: TGTGCCAGCAGCGCCGCCGGGACTAGCGGGAGGGATGAGCAGTTCTTC.

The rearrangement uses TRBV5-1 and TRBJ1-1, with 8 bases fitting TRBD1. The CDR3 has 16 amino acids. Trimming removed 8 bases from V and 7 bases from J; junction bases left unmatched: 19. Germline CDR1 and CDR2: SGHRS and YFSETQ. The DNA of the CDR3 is TGCGCCAGTAGCCCCCCTGGACAGGGCTTTGCGGTTGAAGCTTTCTTT. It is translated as CASSPPGQGFAVEAFF. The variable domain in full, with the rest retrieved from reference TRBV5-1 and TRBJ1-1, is KAGVTQTPRYLIKTRGQQVTLSCSPISGHRSVSWYQQTPGQGLQFLFEYFSETQRNKGNFPGRFSGRQFSNSRSEMNVSTLELGDSALYLCASSPPGQGFAVEAFFGQGTRLTVV.

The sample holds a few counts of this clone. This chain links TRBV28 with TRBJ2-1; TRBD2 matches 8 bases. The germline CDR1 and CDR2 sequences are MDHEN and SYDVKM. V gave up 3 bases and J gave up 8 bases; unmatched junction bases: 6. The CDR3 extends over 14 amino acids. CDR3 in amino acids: CASSFNGRADEQFF. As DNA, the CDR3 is TGTGCCAGCAGTTTTAACGGGAGGGCCGATGAGCAGTTCTTC.

The CDR3 bases are TGTGCCAGCAGCTCCCGGACAGGGGGCTCGGGTGAGCAGTTCTTC. It yields the protein CASSSRTGGSGEQFF. The rearrangement joins TRBV11-2 to TRBJ2-1, with 11 bases aligning to TRBD1. Trimming at V came to 4 bases and at J to 9 bases, leaving 8 bases not matched to a gene. Germline-derived CDR1 and CDR2 are SGHAT and FQNNGV. This CDR3 is built from 15 residues. The whole variable domain, filled in from reference TRBV11-2 and TRBJ2-1, reads EAGVAQSPRYKIIEKRQSVAFWCNPISGHATLYWYQQILGQGPKLLIQFQNNGVVDDSQLPKDRFSAERLKGVDSTLKIQPAKLEDSAVYLCASSSRTGGSGEQFFGPGTRLTVL.

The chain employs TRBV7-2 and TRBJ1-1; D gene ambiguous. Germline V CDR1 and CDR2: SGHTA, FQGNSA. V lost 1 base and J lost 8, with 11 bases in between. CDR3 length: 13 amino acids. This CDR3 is CASSLDNTMEAFF. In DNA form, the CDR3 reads TGTGCCAGCAGCTTAGACAACACCATGGAAGCTTTCTTT.

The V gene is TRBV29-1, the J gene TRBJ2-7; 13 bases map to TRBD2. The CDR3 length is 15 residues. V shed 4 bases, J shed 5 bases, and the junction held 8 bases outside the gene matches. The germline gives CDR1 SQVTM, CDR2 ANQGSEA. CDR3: CSVVRTSGRADEQYF. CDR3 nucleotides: TGCAGCGTTGTTCGGACTAGCGGGAGAGCAGACGAGCAGTACTTC.

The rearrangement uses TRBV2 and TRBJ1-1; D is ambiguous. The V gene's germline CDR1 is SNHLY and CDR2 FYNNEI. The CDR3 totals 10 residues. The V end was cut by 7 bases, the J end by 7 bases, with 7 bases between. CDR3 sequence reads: CASMSGEAFF. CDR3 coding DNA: TGTGCCAGCATGTCGGGTGAAGCTTTCTTT. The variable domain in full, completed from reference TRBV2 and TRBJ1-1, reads EPEVTQTPSHQVTQMGQEVILRCVPISNHLYFYWYRQILGQKVEFLVSFYNNEISEKSEIFDDQFSVERPDGSNFTLKIRSTKLEDSAMYFCASMSGEAFFGQGTRLTVV.